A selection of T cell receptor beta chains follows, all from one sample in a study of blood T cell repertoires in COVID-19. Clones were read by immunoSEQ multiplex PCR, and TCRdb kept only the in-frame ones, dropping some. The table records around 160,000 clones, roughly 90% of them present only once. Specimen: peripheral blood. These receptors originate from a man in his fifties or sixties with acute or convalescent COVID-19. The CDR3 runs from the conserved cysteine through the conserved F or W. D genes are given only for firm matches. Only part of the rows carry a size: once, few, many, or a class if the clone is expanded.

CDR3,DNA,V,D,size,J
CASSHLAGYYNEQFF,TGTGCCAGCAGCCATCTAGCGGGGTACTACAATGAGCAGTTCTTC,TRBV14,TRBD2,NA,TRBJ2-1
CASSGSGQGGNTIYF,TGTGCCAGCAGCGGTTCCGGGCAGGGTGGAAACACCATATATTTT,TRBV5-5,NA,NA,TRBJ1-3
CASSPIGTGIYGYTF,TGTGCCAGCAGCCCGATTGGAACGGGGATCTATGGCTACACCTTC,TRBV5-4,NA,NA,TRBJ1-2
CASSESRGPGGYGYTF,TGCGCCAGCAGTGAGTCGCGGGGCCCTGGGGGCTATGGCTACACCTTC,TRBV10-1,NA,NA,TRBJ1-2
CASTGDEAFF,TGTGCCAGCACAGGGGATGAAGCTTTCTTT,TRBV5-4,NA,NA,TRBJ1-1
CASSLTGPSYNEQFF,TGCGCCAGCAGCTTGACAGGGCCCTCCTACAATGAGCAGTTCTTC,TRBV5-1,NA,NA,TRBJ2-1
CATSDLDSSYEQYF,TGTGCCACCAGTGATTTAGACAGCTCCTACGAGCAGTACTTC,TRBV24-1,NA,NA,TRBJ2-7
CAWSPPGFNYGYTF,TGTGCCTGGAGTCCCCCAGGGTTTAACTATGGCTACACCTTC,TRBV30,NA,NA,TRBJ1-2
CATSDLDRGMNTEAFF,TGTGCCACCAGTGACTTGGACAGGGGTATGAACACTGAAGCTTTCTTT,TRBV24-1,TRBD1,once,TRBJ1-1
CASSGGTGGNEQFF,TGTGCCAGCAGTGGCGGGACGGGAGGGAATGAGCAGTTCTTC,TRBV6-4,TRBD2,NA,TRBJ2-1
CASSVGTGGQARLGSNQPQHF,TGTGCCAGCAGCGTCGGGACGGGGGGACAGGCCAGGCTTGGGAGCAATCAGCCCCAGCATTTT,TRBV9,TRBD1,NA,TRBJ1-5
CASMSRGSTDTQYF,TGCGCCAGCATGAGCAGGGGGAGCACAGATACGCAGTATTTT,TRBV5-1,TRBD1,NA,TRBJ2-3
CASRYGTGVFEQYF,TGCGCCAGTCGATACGGGACAGGGGTCTTCGAGCAGTACTTC,TRBV10-2,TRBD1,many,TRBJ2-7
CASSLVSGTANYGYTF,TGTGCCAGCAGCCTCGTTTCCGGGACAGCTAACTATGGCTACACCTTC,TRBV6-2/TRBV6-3,TRBD1,NA,TRBJ1-2
CASSPHIGNTIYF,TGTGCCAGCAGCCCGCACATAGGAAACACCATATATTTT,TRBV5-4,NA,NA,TRBJ1-3
CASSGQGPEKLFF,TGTGCCAGCAGTGGGCAGGGCCCTGAAAAACTGTTTTTT,TRBV2,NA,NA,TRBJ1-4
CASSQQRGGTDTQYF,TGTGCCAGCAGCCAACAGCGGGGGGGGACAGATACGCAGTATTTT,TRBV4-2,TRBD2,NA,TRBJ2-3
CASSLGQTSYNEQFF,TGCGCCAGCAGCTTGGGGCAAACCTCCTACAATGAGCAGTTCTTC,TRBV5-1,NA,NA,TRBJ2-1
CASSLTGTGYEQYF,TGTGCCAGCAGCCTGACCGGGACAGGCTACGAGCAGTACTTC,TRBV7-2,TRBD1,NA,TRBJ2-7
CASHGAGTEAFF,TGTGCCTCTCATGGGGCGGGGACTGAAGCTTTCTTT,TRBV7-9,NA,NA,TRBJ1-1
CATGTGSYGYTF,TGTGCCACCGGGACAGGGAGCTATGGCTACACCTTC,TRBV3-1/TRBV3-2,TRBD1,NA,TRBJ1-2
CASSILAGAGSYNEQFF,TGTGCCAGTAGTATACTAGCGGGGGCCGGCTCCTACAATGAGCAGTTCTTC,TRBV19,TRBD2,NA,TRBJ2-1
CASSLGGGNTEAFF,TGTGCCAGCAGCTTGGGCGGGGGGAACACTGAAGCTTTCTTT,TRBV11-1,NA,NA,TRBJ1-1
CASSLKQSSGYTF,TGTGCCAGCAGCTTAAAACAGAGCTCTGGCTACACCTTC,TRBV7-3,NA,NA,TRBJ1-2
CASSPQPGLRNSPLHF,TGTGCCAGCAGCCCTCAACCGGGACTGAGAAATTCACCCCTCCACTTT,TRBV3-1/TRBV3-2,NA,NA,TRBJ1-6